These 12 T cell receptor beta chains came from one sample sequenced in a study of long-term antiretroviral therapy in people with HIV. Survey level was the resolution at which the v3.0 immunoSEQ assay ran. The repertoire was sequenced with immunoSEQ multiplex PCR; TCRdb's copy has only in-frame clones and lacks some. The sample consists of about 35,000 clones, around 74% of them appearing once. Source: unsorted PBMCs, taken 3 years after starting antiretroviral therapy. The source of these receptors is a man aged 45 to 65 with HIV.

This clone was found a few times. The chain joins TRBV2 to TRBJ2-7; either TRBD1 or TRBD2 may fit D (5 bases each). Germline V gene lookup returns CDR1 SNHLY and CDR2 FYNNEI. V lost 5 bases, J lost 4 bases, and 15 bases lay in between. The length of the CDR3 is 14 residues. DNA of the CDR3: TGTGCCAGCAGTCTCCCGGGACGGAGTTACGAGCAGTACTTC. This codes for CASSLPGRSYEQYF.

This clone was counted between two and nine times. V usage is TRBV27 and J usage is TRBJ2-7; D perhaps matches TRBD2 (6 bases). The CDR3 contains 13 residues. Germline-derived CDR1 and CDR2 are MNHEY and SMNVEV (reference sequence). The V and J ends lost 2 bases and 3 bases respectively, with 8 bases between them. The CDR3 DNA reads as TGTGCCAGCAGTTTAAGGGGAGGCTACGAGCAGTACTTC. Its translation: CASSLRGGYEQYF.

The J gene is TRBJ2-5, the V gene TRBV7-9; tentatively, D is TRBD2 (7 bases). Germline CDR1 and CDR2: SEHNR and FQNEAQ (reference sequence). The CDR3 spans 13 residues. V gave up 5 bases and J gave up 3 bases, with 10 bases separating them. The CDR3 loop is CASSRGGEETQYF. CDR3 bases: TGTGCCAGCAGCAGGGGGGGAGAAGAGACCCAGTACTTC.

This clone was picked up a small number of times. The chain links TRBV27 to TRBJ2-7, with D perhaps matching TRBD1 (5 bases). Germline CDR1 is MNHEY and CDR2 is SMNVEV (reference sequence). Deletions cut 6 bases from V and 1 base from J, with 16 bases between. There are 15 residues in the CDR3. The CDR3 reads CASRRLGAWSYEQYF. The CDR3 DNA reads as TGTGCCAGCAGGCGATTAGGGGCCTGGTCCTACGAGCAGTACTTC.

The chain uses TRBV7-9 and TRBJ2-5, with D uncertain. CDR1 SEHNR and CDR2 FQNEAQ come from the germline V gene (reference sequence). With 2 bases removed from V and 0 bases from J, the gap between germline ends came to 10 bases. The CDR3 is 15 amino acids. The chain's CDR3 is CASSLRAGNQETQYF. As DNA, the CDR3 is TGTGCCAGCAGCTTAAGGGCAGGCAACCAAGAGACCCAGTACTTC.

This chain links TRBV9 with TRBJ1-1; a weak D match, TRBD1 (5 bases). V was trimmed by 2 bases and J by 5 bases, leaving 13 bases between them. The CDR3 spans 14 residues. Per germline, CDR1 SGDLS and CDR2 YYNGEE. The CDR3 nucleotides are TGTGCCAGCAGCGTTGTGGGGGGGAGAACTGAAGCTTTCTTT. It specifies CASSVVGGRTEAFF.

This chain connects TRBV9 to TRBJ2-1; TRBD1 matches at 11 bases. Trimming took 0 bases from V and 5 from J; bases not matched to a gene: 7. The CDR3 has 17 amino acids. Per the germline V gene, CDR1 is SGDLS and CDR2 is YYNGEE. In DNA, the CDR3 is TGTGCCAGCAGCGTAGCTCGAGGACAGGGGGCCAACAATGAGCAGTTCTTC. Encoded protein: CASSVARGQGANNEQFF.

The CDR3 nucleotides read TGTGCCAGCAGTTTGAGTGGATCAAAAAACATTCAGTACTTC. Residues: CASSLSGSKNIQYF. The chain recombines TRBV28 with TRBJ2-4; no reliable D call. The germline gives CDR1 MDHEN, CDR2 SYDVKM. The CDR3 is made up of 14 amino acids. V was cut by 3 bases and J by 4 bases, with 10 bases left in between.

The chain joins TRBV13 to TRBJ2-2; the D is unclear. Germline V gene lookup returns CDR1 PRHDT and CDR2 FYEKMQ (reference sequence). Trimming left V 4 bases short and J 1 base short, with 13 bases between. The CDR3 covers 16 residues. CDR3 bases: TGTGCCAGCAGCTCGATTCGCCTGATGAACACCGGGGAGCTGTTTTTT. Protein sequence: CASSSIRLMNTGELFF.

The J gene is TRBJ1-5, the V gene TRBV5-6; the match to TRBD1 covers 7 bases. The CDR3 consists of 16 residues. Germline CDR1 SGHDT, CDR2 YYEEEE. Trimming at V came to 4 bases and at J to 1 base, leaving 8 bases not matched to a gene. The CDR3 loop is CASSDYWTGSNQPQHF. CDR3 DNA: TGTGCCAGCAGCGATTACTGGACAGGCAGCAATCAGCCCCAGCATTTT.

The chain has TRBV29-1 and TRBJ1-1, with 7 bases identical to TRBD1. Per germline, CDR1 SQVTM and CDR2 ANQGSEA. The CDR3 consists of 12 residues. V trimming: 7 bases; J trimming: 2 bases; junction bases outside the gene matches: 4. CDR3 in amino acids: CSDRQGNTEAFF. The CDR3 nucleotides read TGCAGCGATAGACAGGGCAACACTGAAGCTTTCTTT.

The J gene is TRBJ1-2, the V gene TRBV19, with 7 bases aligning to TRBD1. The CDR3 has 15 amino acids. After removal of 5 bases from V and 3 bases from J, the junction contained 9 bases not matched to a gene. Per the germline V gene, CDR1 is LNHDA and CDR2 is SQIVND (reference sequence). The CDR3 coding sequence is TGTGCCAGTAGTGTCGCAACCGGGACAGACTATGGCTACACCTTC. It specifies CASSVATGTDYGYTF.